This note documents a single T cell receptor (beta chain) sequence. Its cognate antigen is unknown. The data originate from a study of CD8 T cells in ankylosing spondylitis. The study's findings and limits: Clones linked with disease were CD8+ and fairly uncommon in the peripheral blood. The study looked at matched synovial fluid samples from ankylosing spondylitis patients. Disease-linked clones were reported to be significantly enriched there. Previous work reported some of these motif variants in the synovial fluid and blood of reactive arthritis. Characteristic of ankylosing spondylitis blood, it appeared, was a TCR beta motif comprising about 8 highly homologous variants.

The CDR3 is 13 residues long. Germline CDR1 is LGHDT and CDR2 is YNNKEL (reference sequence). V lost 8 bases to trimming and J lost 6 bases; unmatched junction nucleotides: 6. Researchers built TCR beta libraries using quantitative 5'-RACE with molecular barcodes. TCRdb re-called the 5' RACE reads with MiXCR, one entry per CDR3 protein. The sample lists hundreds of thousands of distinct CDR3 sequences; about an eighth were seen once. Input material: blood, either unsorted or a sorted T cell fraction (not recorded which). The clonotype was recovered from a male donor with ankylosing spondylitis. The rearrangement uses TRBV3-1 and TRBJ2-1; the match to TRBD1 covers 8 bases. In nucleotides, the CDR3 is TGTGCCAGCCGGACAGGGAATCTCAATGAGCAGTTCTTC. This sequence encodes CASRTGNLNEQFF.